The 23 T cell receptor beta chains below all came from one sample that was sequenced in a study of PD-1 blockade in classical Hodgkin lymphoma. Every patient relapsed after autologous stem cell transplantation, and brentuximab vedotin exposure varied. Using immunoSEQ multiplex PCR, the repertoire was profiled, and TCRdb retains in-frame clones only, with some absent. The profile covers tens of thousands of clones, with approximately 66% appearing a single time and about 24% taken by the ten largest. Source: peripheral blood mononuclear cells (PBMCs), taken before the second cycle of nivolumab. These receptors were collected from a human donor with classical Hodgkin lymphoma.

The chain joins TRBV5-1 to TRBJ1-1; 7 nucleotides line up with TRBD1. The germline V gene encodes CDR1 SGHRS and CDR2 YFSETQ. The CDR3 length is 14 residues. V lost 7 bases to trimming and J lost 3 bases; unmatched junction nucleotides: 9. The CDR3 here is CASFVSGGDTEAFF. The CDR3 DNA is TGCGCCAGCTTTGTGTCAGGGGGGGACACTGAAGCTTTCTTT.

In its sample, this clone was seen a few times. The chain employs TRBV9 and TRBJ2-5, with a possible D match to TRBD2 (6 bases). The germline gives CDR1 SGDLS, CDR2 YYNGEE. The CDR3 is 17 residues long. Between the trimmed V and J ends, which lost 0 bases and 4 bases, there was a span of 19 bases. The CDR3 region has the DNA TGTGCCAGCAGCGTAGGGGGAGGAGGAAGGGGACTAGAGACCCAGTACTTC. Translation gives CASSVGGGGRGLETQYF.

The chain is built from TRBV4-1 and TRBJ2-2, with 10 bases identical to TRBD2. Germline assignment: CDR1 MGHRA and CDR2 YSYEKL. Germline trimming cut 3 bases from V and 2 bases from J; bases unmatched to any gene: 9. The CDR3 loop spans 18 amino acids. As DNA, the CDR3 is TGCGCCAGCAGCCACAATGTAGCGGGAGGCCCTAACACCGGGGAGCTGTTTTTT. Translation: CASSHNVAGGPNTGELFF.

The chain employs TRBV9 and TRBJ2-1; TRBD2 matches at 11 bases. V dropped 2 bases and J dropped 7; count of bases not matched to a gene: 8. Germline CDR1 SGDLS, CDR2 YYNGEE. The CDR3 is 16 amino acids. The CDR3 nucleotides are TGTGCCAGCAGCGTGATAGCGGGGGGGCTTTTGAATGAGCAGTTCTTC. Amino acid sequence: CASSVIAGGLLNEQFF.

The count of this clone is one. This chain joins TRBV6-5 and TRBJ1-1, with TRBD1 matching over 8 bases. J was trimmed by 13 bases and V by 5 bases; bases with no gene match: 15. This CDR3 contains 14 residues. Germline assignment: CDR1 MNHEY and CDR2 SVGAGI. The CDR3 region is CASSPGGQFLSCFF. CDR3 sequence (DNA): TGTGCCAGCAGTCCAGGGGGCCAGTTTCTAAGCTGTTTCTTT.

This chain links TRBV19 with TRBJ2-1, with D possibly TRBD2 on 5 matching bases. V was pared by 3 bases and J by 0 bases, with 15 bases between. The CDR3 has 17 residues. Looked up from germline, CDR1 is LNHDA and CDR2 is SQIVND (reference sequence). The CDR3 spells CASSILSSRSSYNEQFF. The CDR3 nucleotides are TGTGCCAGTAGTATTTTGTCTAGCCGAAGCTCCTACAATGAGCAGTTCTTC.

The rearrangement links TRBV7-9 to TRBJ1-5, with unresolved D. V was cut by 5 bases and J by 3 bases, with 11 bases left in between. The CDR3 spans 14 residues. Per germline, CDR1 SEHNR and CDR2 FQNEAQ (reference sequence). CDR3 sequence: CASSQDVPNQPQHF. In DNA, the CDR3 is TGTGCCAGCAGCCAGGACGTACCCAATCAGCCCCAGCATTTT.

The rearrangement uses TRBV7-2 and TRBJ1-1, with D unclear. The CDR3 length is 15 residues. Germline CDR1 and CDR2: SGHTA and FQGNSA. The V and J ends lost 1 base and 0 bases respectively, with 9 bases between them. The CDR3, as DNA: TGTGCCAGCAGCTTAGTAGCAGTCATGAACACTGAAGCTTTCTTT. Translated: CASSLVAVMNTEAFF.

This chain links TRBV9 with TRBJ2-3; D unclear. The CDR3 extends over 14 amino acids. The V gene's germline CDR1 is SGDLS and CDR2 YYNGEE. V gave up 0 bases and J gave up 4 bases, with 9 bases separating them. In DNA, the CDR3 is TGTGCCAGCAGCGTAGGTCCTGGCGCAGATACGCAGTATTTT. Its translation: CASSVGPGADTQYF.

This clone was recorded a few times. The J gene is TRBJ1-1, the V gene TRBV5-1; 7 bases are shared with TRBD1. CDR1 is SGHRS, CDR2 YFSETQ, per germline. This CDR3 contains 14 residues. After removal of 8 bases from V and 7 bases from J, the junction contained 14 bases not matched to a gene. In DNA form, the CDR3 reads TGCGCCAGTAGGGGGCTGTGGGAATCTAATGAAGCTTTCTTT. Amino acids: CASRGLWESNEAFF. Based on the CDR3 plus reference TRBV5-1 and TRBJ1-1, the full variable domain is KAGVTQTPRYLIKTRGQQVTLSCSPISGHRSVSWYQQTPGQGLQFLFEYFSETQRNKGNFPGRFSGRQFSNSRSEMNVSTLELGDSALYLCASRGLWESNEAFFGQGTRLTVV.

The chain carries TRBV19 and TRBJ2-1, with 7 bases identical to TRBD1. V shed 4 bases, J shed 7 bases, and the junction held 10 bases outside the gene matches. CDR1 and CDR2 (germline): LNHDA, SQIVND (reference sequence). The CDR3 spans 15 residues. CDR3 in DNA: TGTGCCAGTAGTACTCTATCGACAGGGATTAATGAGCAGTTCTTC. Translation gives CASSTLSTGINEQFF.

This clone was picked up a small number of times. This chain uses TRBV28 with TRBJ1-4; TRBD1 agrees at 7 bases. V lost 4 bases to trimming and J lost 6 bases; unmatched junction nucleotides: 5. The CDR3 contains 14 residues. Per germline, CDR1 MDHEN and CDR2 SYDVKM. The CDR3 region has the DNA TGTGCCAGCAGTTCACCGGGACAGTATGAAAAACTGTTTTTT. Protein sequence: CASSSPGQYEKLFF.

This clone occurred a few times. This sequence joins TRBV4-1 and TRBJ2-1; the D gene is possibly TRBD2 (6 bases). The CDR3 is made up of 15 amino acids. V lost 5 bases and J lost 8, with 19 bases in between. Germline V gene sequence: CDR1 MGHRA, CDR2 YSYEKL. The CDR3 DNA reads TGCGCCAGCAGCAGAGAGACTAGTGGGTTGGATGAGCAGTTCTTC. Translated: CASSRETSGLDEQFF.

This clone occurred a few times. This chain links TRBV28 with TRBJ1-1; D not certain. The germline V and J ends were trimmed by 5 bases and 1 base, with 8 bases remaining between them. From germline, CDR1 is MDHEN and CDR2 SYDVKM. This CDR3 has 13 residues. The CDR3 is CASSILGNTEAFF. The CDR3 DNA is TGTGCCAGCAGTATCCTCGGGAACACTGAAGCTTTCTTT.

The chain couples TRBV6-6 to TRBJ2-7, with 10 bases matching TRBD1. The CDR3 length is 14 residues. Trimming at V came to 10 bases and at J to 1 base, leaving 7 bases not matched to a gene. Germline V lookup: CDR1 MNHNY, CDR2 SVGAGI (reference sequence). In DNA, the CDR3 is TGTGCCACCACCCTGGGACAGGGGTCCTACGAGCAGTACTTC. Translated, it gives CATTLGQGSYEQYF.

The CDR3 DNA is TGTGCCAGCTCACCGGGGGGGACAGGGTATGGCTACACCTTC. It yields the protein CASSPGGTGYGYTF. This chain joins TRBV18 and TRBJ1-2; the match to TRBD1 covers 9 bases. Unmatched junction bases numbered 4, after V lost 3 bases and J lost 5 bases. The CDR3 covers 14 residues. CDR1 KGHSH and CDR2 LQKENI come from the germline V gene. Drawing the rest from reference TRBV18 and TRBJ1-2, the complete variable domain is NAGVMQNPRHLVRRRGQEARLRCSPMKGHSHVYWYRQLPEEGLKFMVYLQKENIIDESGMPKERFSAEFPKEGPSILRIQQVVRGDSAAYFCASSPGGTGYGYTFGSGTRLTVV.

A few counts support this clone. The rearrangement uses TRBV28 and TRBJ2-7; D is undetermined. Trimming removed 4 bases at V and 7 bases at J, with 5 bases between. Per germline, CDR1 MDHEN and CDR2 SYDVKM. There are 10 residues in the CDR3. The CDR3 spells CASSSIEQYF. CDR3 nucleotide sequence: TGTGCCAGCAGTTCCATTGAGCAGTACTTC.

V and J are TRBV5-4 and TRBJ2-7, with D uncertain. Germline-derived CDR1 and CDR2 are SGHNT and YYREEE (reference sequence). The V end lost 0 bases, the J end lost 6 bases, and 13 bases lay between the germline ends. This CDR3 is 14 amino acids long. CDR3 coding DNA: TGTGCCAGCAGCTTGGAGTCATCGCAACTCGAGCAGTACGTC. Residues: CASSLESSQLEQYV.

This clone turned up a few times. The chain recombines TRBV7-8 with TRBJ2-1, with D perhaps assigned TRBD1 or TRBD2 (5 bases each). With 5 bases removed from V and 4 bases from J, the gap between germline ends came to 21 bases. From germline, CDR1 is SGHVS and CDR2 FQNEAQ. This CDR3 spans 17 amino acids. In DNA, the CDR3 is TGTGCCAGCAGCCCATGGGTGGGGGTAATGGGATACAATGAGCAGTTCTTC. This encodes CASSPWVGVMGYNEQFF.

The CDR3 protein is CATSNRGQGVWLGSNEQFF. The CDR3 DNA reads TGTGCCACCAGCAATCGGGGCCAGGGGGTTTGGCTAGGGTCGAATGAGCAGTTCTTC. The chain combines TRBV15 with TRBJ2-1, with 7 nucleotides matching TRBD1. CDR1 and CDR2 (germline): LNHNV, YYDKDF (reference sequence). This CDR3 comprises 19 residues. The J segment lost 7 bases and the V segment lost 4 bases, leaving 22 bases of the junction unmatched.

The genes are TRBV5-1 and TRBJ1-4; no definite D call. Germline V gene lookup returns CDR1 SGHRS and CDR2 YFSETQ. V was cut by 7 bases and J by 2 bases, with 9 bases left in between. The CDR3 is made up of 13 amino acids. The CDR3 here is CASPQSTNEKLFF. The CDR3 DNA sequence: TGCGCCAGCCCACAGAGTACTAATGAAAAACTGTTTTTT.

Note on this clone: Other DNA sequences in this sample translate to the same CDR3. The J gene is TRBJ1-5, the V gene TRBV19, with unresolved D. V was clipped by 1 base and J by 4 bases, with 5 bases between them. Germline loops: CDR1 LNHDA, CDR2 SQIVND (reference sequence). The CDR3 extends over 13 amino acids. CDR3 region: CASSIVGNQPQHF. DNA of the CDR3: TGTGCCAGTAGTATAGTTGGAAATCAGCCCCAGCATTTT.

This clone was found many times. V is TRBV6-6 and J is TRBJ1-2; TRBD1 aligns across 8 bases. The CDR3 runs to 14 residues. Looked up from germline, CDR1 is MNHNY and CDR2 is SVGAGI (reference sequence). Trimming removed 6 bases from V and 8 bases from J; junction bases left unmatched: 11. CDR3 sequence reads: CASREGTGWRGYTF. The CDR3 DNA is TGTGCCAGCAGGGAAGGGACAGGCTGGAGGGGCTACACCTTC.